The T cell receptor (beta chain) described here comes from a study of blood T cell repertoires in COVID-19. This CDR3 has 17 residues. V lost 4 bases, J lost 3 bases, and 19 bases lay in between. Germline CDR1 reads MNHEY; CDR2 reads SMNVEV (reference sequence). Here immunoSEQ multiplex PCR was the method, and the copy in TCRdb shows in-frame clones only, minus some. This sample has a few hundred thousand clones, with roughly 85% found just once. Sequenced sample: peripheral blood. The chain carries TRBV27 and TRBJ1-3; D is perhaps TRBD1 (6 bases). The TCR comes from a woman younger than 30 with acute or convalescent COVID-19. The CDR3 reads CASSSGGAGAIGNTIYF. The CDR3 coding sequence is TGTGCCAGCAGTTCTGGCGGGGCGGGGGCGATTGGAAACACCATATATTTT.